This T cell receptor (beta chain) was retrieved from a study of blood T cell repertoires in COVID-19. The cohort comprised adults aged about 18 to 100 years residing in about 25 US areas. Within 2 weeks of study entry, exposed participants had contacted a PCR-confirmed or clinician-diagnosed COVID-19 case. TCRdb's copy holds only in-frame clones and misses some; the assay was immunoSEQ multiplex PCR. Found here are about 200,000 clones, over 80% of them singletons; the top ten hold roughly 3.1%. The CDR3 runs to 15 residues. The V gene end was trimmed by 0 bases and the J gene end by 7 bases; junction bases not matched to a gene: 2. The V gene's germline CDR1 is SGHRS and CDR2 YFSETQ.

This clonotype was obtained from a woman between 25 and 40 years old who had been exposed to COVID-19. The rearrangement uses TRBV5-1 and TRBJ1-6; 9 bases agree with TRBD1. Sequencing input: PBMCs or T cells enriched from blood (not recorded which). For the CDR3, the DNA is TGCGCCAGCAGCTTGGGGACAGGGGAAAATTCACCCCTCCACTTT. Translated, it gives CASSLGTGENSPLHF.